This T cell receptor (beta chain) emerged from a study of OX40 agonist ivuxolimab in advanced cancers. The study, taken as a whole, reports: Clonal expansion was seen in CD4+ and CD8+ blood T cells by week 6 at 0.1 to 3.0 mg/kg. Undetermined was the antigen specificity of the expanded peripheral T cells.

Profiled with immunoSEQ multiplex PCR; TCRdb holds only in-frame clones, not every one. The sample records roughly 17,000 clones, 73% being singletons. Details on this clone: What it binds is unknown.

Trimming stripped 2 bases from V and 0 bases from J, with 8 bases between. The CDR3 has 15 amino acids. From germline, CDR1 is WNHNN and CDR2 SYGVQD (reference sequence). The material was CD4+ or CD8+ T cells sorted from blood, obtained in a trial of the OX40 agonist ivuxolimab. The chain carries TRBV10-1 and TRBJ2-1; D remains unclear. The receptor was isolated from an adult with an advanced solid tumor such as melanoma, head and neck, liver or kidney cancer. CDR3 in DNA: TGCGCCAGCAGTGAGACCGGAGCCTCCTACAATGAGCAGTTCTTC. As protein: CASSETGASYNEQFF.